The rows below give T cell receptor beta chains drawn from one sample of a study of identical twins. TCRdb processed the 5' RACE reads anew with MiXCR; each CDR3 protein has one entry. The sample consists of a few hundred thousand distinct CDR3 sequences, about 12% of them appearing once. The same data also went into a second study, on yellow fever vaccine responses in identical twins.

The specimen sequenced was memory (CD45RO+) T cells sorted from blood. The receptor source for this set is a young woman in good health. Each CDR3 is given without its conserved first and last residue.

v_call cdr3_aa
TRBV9 ASSVKGGGELF
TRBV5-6 ASSFTRTVKKETQY
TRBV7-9 ASSPAGYIYGYT
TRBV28 ASSPRVTGELF
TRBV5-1 ASILDGSTDTQY
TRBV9 ASSVFSQDTQY
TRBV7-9 ASSLGVPGANVLT
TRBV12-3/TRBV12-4 ASTPGQHSYEQY
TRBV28 ASRSGGKASEQY
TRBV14 ASSTRDSGVSPLH
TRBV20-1 SATDRGWYEQY
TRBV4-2 ASSQEVDSNYEQY
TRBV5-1 ASSLQGPYNSPLH
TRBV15 ATRDGGGFSYEQY
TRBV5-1 ARDHPRSQRGIAKNIQY
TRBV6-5 ASSYSKIELGNEQF
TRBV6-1 ASATGGSSNQPQH
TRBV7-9 ASSLADRVAGELF
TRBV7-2 ASSIRAHMGSETRY
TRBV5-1 ASSLYPGQGTGELF
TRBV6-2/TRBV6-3 ASSLPGTTDTQY
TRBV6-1 AMGVPDTQY
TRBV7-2 ASTSGSGLF
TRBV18 ASSPDRGLLYEQY
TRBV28 ASSFATGLAGVVGETQY
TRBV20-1 SASWFITDTQY
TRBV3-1 ASSHGPSRQCLAKNIQY
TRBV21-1 ASIDRVYEQY
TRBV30 AWSELAGNIQY
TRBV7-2 ASSLDRPGGTDTQY
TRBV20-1 SASLTNNEQF
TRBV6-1 ATLSRVGAGGPLNEQF
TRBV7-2 ASSLKQGVGEQF
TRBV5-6 ASSLWQTNIQY
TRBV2 ASSKGKDTQY
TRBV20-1 CARDRLLAGISYNEQF
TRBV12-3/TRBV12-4 ASSLGSGIGTDTQY
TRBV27 ASSFFGRDDSNAF